Following are 28 T cell receptor beta chains from one sample sequenced in a study of blood T cell repertoires in COVID-19. The assay was immunoSEQ multiplex PCR, and TCRdb's table has in-frame clones only and misses some. The sample yields over 200,000 clones, 85% seen once. The sample taken for sequencing was PBMCs or T cells enriched from blood (not recorded which). The receptors stem from a man aged 35-49 years who had recovered from COVID-19.

This chain uses TRBV2 with TRBJ2-2; TRBD1 is a possible D gene (7 bases). Trimming took 7 bases from V and 6 from J, leaving 21 bases between them. The CDR3 length is 16 residues. Germline V CDR1 and CDR2: SNHLY, FYNNEI. The CDR3 DNA sequence: TGTGCCAGCAATAGGGCAGGGGGAGGTGTGGCCGGGGAGCTGTTTTTT. Translating it yields CASNRAGGGVAGELFF.

The chain links TRBV19 to TRBJ1-5, with D possibly matching TRBD1 (5 bases). The CDR3 runs 14 residues. V was shortened by 5 bases and J by 4 bases, with 12 bases between the two germline ends. Germline V gene sequence: CDR1 LNHDA, CDR2 SQIVND (reference sequence). CDR3: CASSQGIGNQPQHF. In nucleotides, the CDR3 is TGTGCCAGTAGTCAGGGTATCGGTAATCAGCCCCAGCATTTT.

J is TRBJ2-1 and V is TRBV7-9, with D perhaps matching TRBD2 (6 bases). The CDR3 covers 15 residues. V was pared by 5 bases and J by 7 bases, with 18 bases between. CDR1 SEHNR and CDR2 FQNEAQ come from the germline V gene (reference sequence). The CDR3 region is CASSVEGRGWNEQFF. Here the CDR3 DNA reads TGTGCCAGCAGCGTAGAGGGACGGGGGTGGAATGAGCAGTTCTTC.

The table lists this clone with a count of one. V and J are TRBV5-4 and TRBJ2-5; TRBD2 agrees at 13 bases. Germline V gives CDR1 SGHNT, CDR2 YYREEE (reference sequence). V dropped 4 bases and J dropped 0; count of bases not matched to a gene: 9. This CDR3 is 18 amino acids long. The CDR3 loop reads CASSPLAGGPQYQETQYF. Here the CDR3 DNA reads TGTGCCAGCAGCCCACTAGCGGGAGGGCCTCAGTACCAAGAGACCCAGTACTTC.

CDR3 region: CASTHAGTTQETQYF. In nucleotides, the CDR3 is TGTGCCAGCACCCACGCCGGGACAACTCAAGAGACCCAGTACTTC. The chain couples TRBV28 to TRBJ2-5; D might be TRBD1 (6 bases). V was pared by 7 bases and J by 2 bases, with 17 bases between. Germline loops: CDR1 MDHEN, CDR2 SYDVKM. The CDR3 spans 15 residues.

The rearrangement uses TRBV14 and TRBJ2-2, with TRBD1 as a possible D gene (6 bases). Trimming removed 2 bases at V and 2 bases at J, with 12 bases between. This CDR3 spans 16 amino acids. Per the germline V gene, CDR1 is SGHDN and CDR2 is FVKESK. In DNA form, the CDR3 reads TGTGCCAGCAGCCAACTCGAGACAGGCAACACCGGGGAGCTGTTTTTT. Amino acids: CASSQLETGNTGELFF.

This chain joins TRBV19 and TRBJ1-4; 9 bases align to TRBD1. Per the germline V gene, CDR1 is LNHDA and CDR2 is SQIVND (reference sequence). With 5 bases clipped from V and 5 bases from J, the junction kept 3 bases outside the gene matches. The CDR3 loop spans 14 amino acids. The CDR3 region is CASSSDRGNEKLFF. The CDR3 DNA follows: TGTGCCAGTAGTTCGGACAGGGGCAATGAAAAACTGTTTTTT. The whole variable domain, filled in from reference TRBV19 and TRBJ1-4, reads DGGITQSPKYLFRKEGQNVTLSCEQNLNHDAMYWYRQDPGQGLRLIYYSQIVNDFQKGDIAEGYSVSREKKESFPLTVTSAQKNPTAFYLCASSSDRGNEKLFFGSGTQLSVL.

This clone was observed a few times. Here the CDR3 DNA reads TGTGCCATCAGTGAGCCCGGACAGGGGAATCAGCCCCAGCATTTT. Its translation: CAISEPGQGNQPQHF. The gene calls are TRBV10-3 and TRBJ1-5, with 9 bases lining up with TRBD1. This CDR3 is built from 15 residues. Germline CDR1 and CDR2: ENHRY and SYGVKD. With 2 bases clipped from V and 4 bases from J, the junction kept 3 bases outside the gene matches.

The chain has TRBV18 and TRBJ2-7, with unresolved D. Germline CDR1 reads KGHSH; CDR2 reads LQKENI. Trimming cost V 2 bases and J 0 bases, with 8 bases left between them. The CDR3 consists of 14 residues. CDR3 sequence reads: CASSPSRSSYEQYF. CDR3 in DNA: TGTGCCAGCTCACCATCTAGGAGCTCCTACGAGCAGTACTTC. Together with reference TRBV18 and TRBJ2-7, the CDR3 gives the full variable domain: NAGVMQNPRHLVRRRGQEARLRCSPMKGHSHVYWYRQLPEEGLKFMVYLQKENIIDESGMPKERFSAEFPKEGPSILRIQQVVRGDSAAYFCASSPSRSSYEQYFGPGTRLTVT.

This rearrangement joins TRBV3-1 (or the pseudogene TRBV3-2) to TRBJ2-7, with 10 bases matching TRBD2. This CDR3 region has 12 residues. Germline V gene lookup returns CDR1 LGHDT and CDR2 YNNKEL (reference sequence). Germline trimming cut 1 base from V and 12 bases from J; bases unmatched to any gene: 3. The CDR3 DNA follows: TGTGCCAGCAGCCAAGCTAGCGGGAGACTGTACTTC. Its protein is CASSQASGRLYF.

This clone came up once. The chain recombines TRBV5-1 with TRBJ1-6; 10 bases fit TRBD1. The V gene's germline CDR1 is SGHRS and CDR2 YFSETQ. The V segment lost 4 bases and the J segment 7 bases; nucleotides outside the gene matches: 5. The CDR3 consists of 15 residues. The CDR3 loop reads CASSPGTGVNSPLHF. In DNA form, the CDR3 reads TGCGCCAGCAGCCCCGGGACAGGGGTCAATTCACCCCTCCACTTT. Using reference TRBV5-1 and TRBJ1-6 for the parts outside the CDR3, the full variable domain is KAGVTQTPRYLIKTRGQQVTLSCSPISGHRSVSWYQQTPGQGLQFLFEYFSETQRNKGNFPGRFSGRQFSNSRSEMNVSTLELGDSALYLCASSPGTGVNSPLHFGNGTRLTVT.

This clone has only one observation. The chain carries TRBV30 and TRBJ1-1; possibly TRBD1 for D (6 bases). CDR1 and CDR2 from the germline V gene are GTSNPN and SVGIG (reference sequence). Trimming removed 0 bases at V and 11 bases at J, with 16 bases between. There are 13 residues in the CDR3. The CDR3 sequence is CAWSVQGGATAFF. The CDR3 region has the DNA TGTGCCTGGAGTGTGCAAGGGGGGGCGACGGCTTTCTTT.

The chain joins TRBV29-1 to TRBJ1-2, with TRBD1 matching 8 bases. V lost 6 bases and J lost 4; bases outside the gene matches: 7. CDR3 length: 13 residues. Germline V gene sequence: CDR1 SQVTM, CDR2 ANQGSEA. The CDR3 bases are TGCAGCGTCTTGGACAGGGCCGGCTATGGCTACACCTTC. It encodes CSVLDRAGYGYTF.

Here the CDR3 DNA reads TGCGCCAGCAGCCAAGTGGTAGGAGGCCGGTATGGCTACACCTTC. It specifies CASSQVVGGRYGYTF. V gene TRBV4-3 combines with J gene TRBJ1-2, with D unclear. The CDR3 is 15 residues long. V was trimmed by 1 base and J by 5 bases, leaving 14 bases between them. Germline CDR1 reads LGHNA; CDR2 reads YSLEER.

The chain uses TRBV7-9 and TRBJ2-7; 9 bases are a match to TRBD2. From germline, CDR1 is SEHNR and CDR2 FQNEAQ (reference sequence). The CDR3 has 15 residues. J was trimmed by 5 bases and V by 4 bases; bases with no gene match: 9. The CDR3 DNA reads TGTGCCAGCAGCTGGCGGGGGGGCAGGGTTAACGAGCAGTACTTC. This codes for CASSWRGGRVNEQYF.

This chain links TRBV6-5 with TRBJ1-1; no firm D call. This CDR3 is built from 15 residues. With 6 bases removed from V and 1 base from J, the gap between germline ends came to 15 bases. Looked up from germline, CDR1 is MNHEY and CDR2 is SVGAGI. CDR3 nucleotides: TGTGCCAGCAGCCCAATCACCCTGAGGAACACTGAAGCTTTCTTT. Its protein is CASSPITLRNTEAFF.

The V call is TRBV5-4, the J call TRBJ2-7, with 9 bases fitting TRBD2. Trimming at V came to 0 bases and at J to 4 bases, leaving 2 bases not matched to a gene. Germline V gene data show CDR1 as SGHNT and CDR2 as YYREEE (reference sequence). There are 14 residues in the CDR3. The CDR3 nucleotides read TGTGCCAGCAGCTTGGGTAGCGGGAGTTACGAGCAGTACTTC. It specifies CASSLGSGSYEQYF.

This chain uses TRBV5-4 with TRBJ2-1, with a weak D call TRBD2 (6 bases). Germline-derived CDR1 and CDR2 are SGHNT and YYREEE (reference sequence). This CDR3 region has 15 residues. V dropped 6 bases and J dropped 3 bases, with 16 bases sitting between them. The CDR3 loop is CASTLRSGRYNEQFF. The CDR3 DNA follows: TGTGCCAGCACGCTTAGGAGCGGGCGCTACAATGAGCAGTTCTTC.

The chain has TRBV24-1 and TRBJ2-1, with D tentatively TRBD2 (5 bases). V was shortened by 8 bases and J by 0 bases, with 10 bases between the two germline ends. Per the germline V gene, CDR1 is KGHDR and CDR2 is SFDVKD. This CDR3 region has 14 residues. CDR3 DNA sequence: TGTGCCACCAACAGCGGCTTCTCCTACAATGAGCAGTTCTTC. It is translated as CATNSGFSYNEQFF.

V gene TRBV27 combines with J gene TRBJ2-2; 8 bases align to TRBD1. Looked up from germline, CDR1 is MNHEY and CDR2 is SMNVEV (reference sequence). The CDR3 loop spans 15 amino acids. V lost 2 bases and J lost 4; bases outside the gene matches: 3. DNA for the CDR3: TGTGCCAGCAGTTTAGGGACAGGAACCACCGGGGAGCTGTTTTTT. Its protein is CASSLGTGTTGELFF.

The V and J genes are TRBV29-1 and TRBJ1-2; tentative D call: TRBD1 (6 bases). Trimming removed 4 bases at V and 4 bases at J, with 13 bases between. The CDR3 has 13 residues. CDR1 is SQVTM, CDR2 ANQGSEA, per germline. The CDR3 here is CSVGLDRIYGYTF. In nucleotides, the CDR3 is TGCAGCGTTGGGTTGGACAGAATCTATGGCTACACCTTC.

The J gene is TRBJ1-2, the V gene TRBV18, with a tentative D call TRBD1 (6 bases). CDR1 and CDR2 (germline): KGHSH, LQKENI. The V end was cut by 2 bases, the J end by 4 bases, with 11 bases between. The CDR3 is 14 residues long. The CDR3: CASSPGGRGYGYTF. As DNA, the CDR3 is TGTGCCAGCTCACCAGGGGGCAGGGGCTATGGCTACACCTTC.

Worth noting for this clone: At one end, the junction sequence differs from germline, possibly due to a read error. The genes are TRBV11-3 and TRBJ2-3; a weak D match, TRBD1 (5 bases). CDR1 SGHNT and CDR2 YENEEA come from the germline V gene. This CDR3 spans 15 amino acids. The CDR3 here is CASSVDGGRARTQYF. The CDR3 region has the DNA TGTGCCAGCAGCGTAGACGGTGGCAGGGCGCGAACGCAGTATTTT.

The chain uses TRBV5-8 and TRBJ2-7; TRBD2 matches 8 bases. V shed 2 bases, J shed 4 bases, and the junction held 8 bases outside the gene matches. This CDR3 comprises 15 residues. Germline loops: CDR1 SGHTS, CDR2 YDEGEE. The CDR3 spells CASSFLAGGLYEQYF. As DNA, the CDR3 is TGTGCCAGCAGCTTTTTGGCGGGAGGCTTGTACGAGCAGTACTTC.

The chain uses TRBV3-1 (or the pseudogene TRBV3-2) and TRBJ1-3; 9 positions match TRBD1. Trimming removed 6 bases from V and 4 bases from J; junction bases left unmatched: 7. The CDR3 is made up of 15 amino acids. CDR1 is LGHDT and CDR2 is YNNKEL in the germline V gene (reference sequence). CDR3 in DNA: TGTGCCAGCAGTCTACAGGGGGCTGGCGGAAACACCATATATTTT. Translating gives CASSLQGAGGNTIYF.

As for this clone: This specimen includes other DNA sequences encoding the same CDR3. The chain has TRBV9 and TRBJ2-1; no clear D gene. The CDR3 is 13 amino acids. V was pared by 0 bases and J by 7 bases, with 8 bases between. Germline V CDR1 and CDR2: SGDLS, YYNGEE. CDR3 region: CASSVDELNEQFF. The DNA for the CDR3 is TGTGCCAGCAGCGTAGACGAGTTAAATGAGCAGTTCTTC.

The genes are TRBV28 and TRBJ1-2; tentatively, D is TRBD1 (6 bases). There are 17 residues in the CDR3. CDR1 and CDR2 from the germline V gene are MDHEN and SYDVKM. Trimming pared 5 bases from V and 2 bases from J, leaving 21 bases between. The CDR3 loop is CASSPTPNRQDNYGYTF. CDR3 DNA: TGTGCCAGCAGTCCGACCCCAAATAGACAGGACAACTATGGCTACACCTTC.

The gene calls are TRBV15 and TRBJ1-1; 7 bases agree with TRBD1. CDR1 is LNHNV and CDR2 is YYDKDF in the germline V gene (reference sequence). This CDR3 contains 13 residues. V gave up 4 bases and J gave up 5 bases; unmatched junction bases: 4. The CDR3 DNA reads as TGTGCCACCAGCAACCACAGGGGAACTGAAGCTTTCTTT. It translates to CATSNHRGTEAFF. Variable domain in full (rest from reference TRBV15 and TRBJ1-1): DAMVIQNPRYQVTQFGKPVTLSCSQTLNHNVMYWYQQKSSQAPKLLFHYYDKDFNNEADTPDNFQSRRPNTSFCFLDIRSPGLGDTAMYLCATSNHRGTEAFFGQGTRLTVV.